The clone carrying this TCR beta chain was observed once. Sequencing used immunoSEQ multiplex PCR; TCRdb keeps in-frame clones, though not all of them. Of approximately 160,000 clones in the sample, roughly 90% are singletons; the top ten hold roughly a sixth. These data come from a study of blood T cell repertoires in COVID-19. Overall study: Both acute and convalescent COVID-19 samples were obtained from the United States, Italy and Spain. PBMCs, B-cell-depleted T cells, or T cells provided the cDNA or gDNA that made up the material.

The CDR3 is made up of 17 amino acids. The junction had 14 bases not matched to a gene; V was cut back by 4 bases and J by 6 bases. Germline values: CDR1 MNHNS, CDR2 SASEGT. V gene TRBV6-1 combines with J gene TRBJ1-5; 8 bases fit TRBD1. The sequence was collected from a man between 60 and 70 years old with active or convalescent COVID-19. Sequencing was performed on peripheral blood. CDR3 sequence (DNA): TGTGCCAGCAGTGCGGGACCGTGGACAGGGTCTGTTCAGCCCCAGCATTTT. Translated: CASSAGPWTGSVQPQHF.